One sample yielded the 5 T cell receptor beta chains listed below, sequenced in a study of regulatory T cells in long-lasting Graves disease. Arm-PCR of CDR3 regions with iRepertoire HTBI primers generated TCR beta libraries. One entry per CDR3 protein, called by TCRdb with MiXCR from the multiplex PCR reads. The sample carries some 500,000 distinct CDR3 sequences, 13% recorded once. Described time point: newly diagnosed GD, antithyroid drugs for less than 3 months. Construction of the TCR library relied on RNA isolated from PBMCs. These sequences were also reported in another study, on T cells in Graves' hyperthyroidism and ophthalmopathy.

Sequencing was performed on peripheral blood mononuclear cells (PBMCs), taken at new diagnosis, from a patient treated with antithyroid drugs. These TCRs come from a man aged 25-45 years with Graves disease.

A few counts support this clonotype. CDR3 residues: CASSPPVGTAYEQYF. CDR3 bases: TGTGCCAGCTCGCCTCCGGTCGGGACAGCCTACGAGCAGTACTTC. The chain uses TRBV18 and TRBJ2-7; the match to TRBD1 covers 7 bases. CDR1 and CDR2 from the germline V gene are KGHSH and LQKENI. J lost 2 bases, V lost 6 bases, and 10 bases had no gene match. The CDR3 length is 15 residues.

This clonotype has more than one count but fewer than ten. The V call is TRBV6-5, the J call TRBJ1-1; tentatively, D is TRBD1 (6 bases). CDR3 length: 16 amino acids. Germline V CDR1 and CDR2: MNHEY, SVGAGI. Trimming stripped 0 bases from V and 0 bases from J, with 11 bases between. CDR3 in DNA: TGTGCCAGCAGTTACTCGTTGGGGGCCATGAACACTGAAGCTTTCTTT. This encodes CASSYSLGAMNTEAFF.

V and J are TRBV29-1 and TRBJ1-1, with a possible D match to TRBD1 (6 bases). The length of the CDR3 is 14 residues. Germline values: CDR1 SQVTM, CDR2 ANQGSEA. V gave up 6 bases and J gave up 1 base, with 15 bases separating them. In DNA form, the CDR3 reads TGCAGCGTGACCCTCGACAGGACGAACACTGAAGCTTTCTTT. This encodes CSVTLDRTNTEAFF.

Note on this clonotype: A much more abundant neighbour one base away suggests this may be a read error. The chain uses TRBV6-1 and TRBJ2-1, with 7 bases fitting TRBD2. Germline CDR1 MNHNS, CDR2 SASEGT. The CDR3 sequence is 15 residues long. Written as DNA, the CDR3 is TGTGCCAGCAGGCCACTAGCGTCATCCTACAATGAGCGGTTCTTC. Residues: CASRPLASSYNERFF.

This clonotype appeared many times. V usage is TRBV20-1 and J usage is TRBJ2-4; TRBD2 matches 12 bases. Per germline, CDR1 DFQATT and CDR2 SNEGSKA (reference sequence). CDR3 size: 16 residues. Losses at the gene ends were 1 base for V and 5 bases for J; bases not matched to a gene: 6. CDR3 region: CSARGLAGGTENIQYF. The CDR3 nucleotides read TGCAGTGCTAGAGGGCTAGCGGGAGGGACCGAAAACATTCAGTACTTC.